Included here is one T cell receptor beta chain sequence, with context. What it recognizes is unknown. V was clipped by 5 bases and J by 4 bases; unmatched bases: 8. The CDR3 has 14 amino acids. Germline values: CDR1 SGHVS, CDR2 FQNEAQ. Treatment reported: roughly nine-day PBMC culture with coronavirus spike peptide pools or control peptides (ViraFEST assay). The sample originates from a study of vaccination and CD4 T cells after COVID-19. As for the study in general: Following dose two, a median 72 days (range 14 to 241) passed before post-vaccine samples were taken.

The Oncomine TCR Beta short-read assay sequenced DNA from cultured CD4+ T cells. In TCRdb, the PCR reads were re-called with MiXCR into one record per CDR3 protein. The sample consists of about 14,000 distinct CDR3 sequences, around 50% of them appearing once. The source was CD4+ T cells from blood, cultured in vitro, collected before SARS-CoV-2 vaccination. The V call is TRBV7-8, the J call TRBJ2-7, with 7 bases identical to TRBD1. The TCR was taken from a human donor who had recovered from COVID-19. The CDR3 coding sequence is TGTGCCAGCAGCGTCCTAGGGGGCGGGTACGAGCAGTACTTC. Its translation: CASSVLGGGYEQYF.